This T cell receptor beta chain is drawn from a study of blood T cells in healthy people across ages. This clonotype has more than one count but fewer than ten. The authors ran a second PCR of 7 to 11 cycles using a sample-barcoded 5' primer and a J-beta primer mix. TCRdb itself ran the 5' RACE reads through MiXCR, one entry per CDR3 protein. The sample contains 1.5 million to 2 million distinct CDR3 sequences, 40% to 55% of which appear only once. Germline V gene sequence: CDR1 MNHEY, CDR2 SMNVEV (reference sequence). Between the trimmed V and J ends, which lost 6 bases and 3 bases, there was a span of 9 bases. This CDR3 is built from 14 residues.

The TCR was taken from a woman between 40 and 55 years old in good health. What was sequenced was blood. The gene calls are TRBV27 and TRBJ2-6; D perhaps matches TRBD1 (6 bases). CDR3: CASSNRVGANVLTF. The CDR3 coding sequence is TGTGCCAGCAGCAACAGGGTTGGGGCCAACGTCCTGACTTTC.